The 30 T cell receptor beta chains reported below all come from one sample, sequenced in a study of CD8+CD57+ T cells in acquired aplastic anemia. Using genomic DNA as the template, TCR beta VDJ and CDR3 profiling was carried out. TCRdb used MiXCR to reprocess the reads, holding one entry per CDR3 protein. The table includes roughly 500,000 distinct CDR3 sequences, around 30% detected once. Individuals selected for sequencing had exhibited CD8+CD57+ cell expansion on flow cytometry. Sequences were obtained from sorted CD4+, CD8+, or CD8+CD57+ T cells (not recorded which) from PBMCs. These receptors were obtained from a human donor with aplastic anemia.

This clonotype has at least ten counts. The chain joins TRBV12-3 or TRBV12-4 to TRBJ1-6; maybe TRBD1 (5 bases). The CDR3 loop spans 13 amino acids. Trimming cost V 4 bases and J 8 bases, with 9 bases left between them. CDR3 amino acids: CASSSTTDSPLHF. The DNA of the CDR3 is TGTGCCAGCAGTTCTACGACAGATTCACCCCTCCACTTT.

As for this clonotype: A read error may explain this, as a much larger clone is one base away. The V call is TRBV7-9, the J call TRBJ2-7; a possible D gene is TRBD1 (5 bases). V dropped 5 bases and J dropped 8 bases, with 16 bases sitting between them. The germline gives CDR1 SEHNR, CDR2 FQNEAQ (reference sequence). This CDR3 contains 13 residues. The CDR3 nucleotides are TGTGCCAGCAGCCCGCCCCCAGGGATCAAGCAGTACTTC. It translates to CASSPPPGIKQYF.

The chain recombines TRBV29-1 with TRBJ1-1; TRBD1 matches 9 bases. V trimming: 6 bases; J trimming: 1 base; junction bases outside the gene matches: 3. The CDR3 is 13 residues long. CDR1 SQVTM and CDR2 ANQGSEA come from the germline V gene. DNA for the CDR3: TGCAGCGTGGGACAGGGTGGGAACACTGAAGCTTTCTTT. Its protein product is CSVGQGGNTEAFF.

This clonotype was counted a few times. J is TRBJ2-3 and V is TRBV7-9; 10 bases map to TRBD2. CDR1 and CDR2 from the germline V gene are SEHNR and FQNEAQ (reference sequence). CDR3 length: 14 amino acids. J gave up 8 bases and V 0 bases, and 2 bases lay outside the gene matches. The CDR3 sequence is CASSLASGRGTQYF. The DNA for the CDR3 is TGTGCCAGCAGCTTAGCGAGCGGGAGGGGTACGCAGTATTTT.

The chain joins TRBV7-9 to TRBJ2-7; D is ambiguous. CDR1 and CDR2 (germline): SEHNR, FQNEAQ (reference sequence). The germline V and J ends were trimmed by 6 bases and 2 bases, with 11 bases remaining between them. The CDR3 spans 13 residues. CDR3 region: CASSTTATYEQYF. The CDR3 DNA is TGTGCCAGCAGTACTACAGCGACCTACGAGCAGTACTTC.

The sample holds a few counts of this clonotype. This may stem from a read error, because a much larger clone lies one nucleotide away. The chain joins TRBV20-1 to TRBJ1-2, with unresolved D. CDR1 is DFQATT, CDR2 SNEGSKA, per germline (reference sequence). The CDR3 extends over 12 amino acids. The CDR3 spells CGATLQAYGYTF. The DNA of the CDR3 is TGCGGTGCTACGCTTCAGGCGTACGGCTACACCTTC.

This clonotype came up many times. The V and J genes are TRBV20-1 and TRBJ1-2; tentative D call: TRBD1 (6 bases). The V gene lost 0 bases and the J gene lost 7 bases, with 9 bases spanning the gap. The CDR3 covers 12 residues. Per germline, CDR1 DFQATT and CDR2 SNEGSKA (reference sequence). In nucleotides, the CDR3 is TGCAGTGCTAGAGACAGGGGCGGTGGCTACACCTTC. Its translation is CSARDRGGGYTF.

For this clonotype: This may arise from a read error, as a much more abundant clone is one base away. The chain couples TRBV19 to TRBJ1-2, with D uncertain. CDR1 is LNHDA, CDR2 SQIVND, per germline (reference sequence). This CDR3 has 14 residues. This CDR3 reads CAGRSWPGDGGYTF. CDR3 bases: TGTGCCGGTAGATCCTGGCCCGGGGATGGTGGCTACACCTTC. Full variable domain (missing parts from reference TRBV19 and TRBJ1-2): DGGITQSPKYLFRKEGQNVTLSCEQNLNHDAMYWYRQDPGQGLRLIYYSQIVNDFQKGDIAEGYSVSREKKESFPLTVTSAQKNPTAFYLCAGRSWPGDGGYTFGSGTRLTVV.

This clonotype has at least ten counts. The chain couples TRBV19 to TRBJ1-6; 10 bases fit TRBD1. CDR1 is LNHDA, CDR2 SQIVND, per germline (reference sequence). The V and J ends lost 6 bases and 6 bases, in that order; junction bases with no gene match: 5. The CDR3 consists of 15 residues. CDR3 coding DNA: TGTGCCAGTAGGGAGGGACAGGGGTTTAATTCACCCCTCCACTTT. It is translated as CASREGQGFNSPLHF. The full variable domain, rest sourced from reference TRBV19 and TRBJ1-6, is DGGITQSPKYLFRKEGQNVTLSCEQNLNHDAMYWYRQDPGQGLRLIYYSQIVNDFQKGDIAEGYSVSREKKESFPLTVTSAQKNPTAFYLCASREGQGFNSPLHFGNGTRLTVT.

In this sample, this clonotype turned up many times. The rearrangement joins TRBV11-3 to TRBJ1-5, with no clear D. The CDR3 covers 12 residues. Trimming removed 10 bases at V and 4 bases at J, with 11 bases between. CDR1 and CDR2 (germline): SGHNT, YENEEA. Here the CDR3 DNA reads TGTGCCACACCACAACTAAATCAGCCCCAGCATTTT. Amino acid sequence: CATPQLNQPQHF.

Many counts were recorded for this clonotype. The chain links TRBV7-2 to TRBJ2-7, with a possible D match to TRBD1 (6 bases). CDR1 SGHTA and CDR2 FQGNSA come from the germline V gene. The CDR3 sequence is 13 residues long. V lost 1 base, J lost 7 bases, and 11 bases lay in between. The CDR3: CASSLEGVREQYF. CDR3 in DNA: TGTGCCAGCAGCTTAGAGGGGGTTCGGGAGCAGTACTTC. Supplemented by reference TRBV7-2 and TRBJ2-7, the full variable domain reads GAGVSQSPSNKVTEKGKDVELRCDPISGHTALYWYRQSLGQGLEFLIYFQGNSAPDKSGLPSDRFSAERTGGSVSTLTIQRTQQEDSAVYLCASSLEGVREQYFGPGTRLTVT.

The sample holds a few counts of this clonotype. The chain has TRBV7-2 and TRBJ2-3; D may be TRBD1 (5 bases). The CDR3 has 14 amino acids. Looked up from germline, CDR1 is SGHTA and CDR2 is FQGNSA. V lost 5 bases and J 10 bases, leaving 19 bases between the germline ends. The CDR3: CASSPFRARPAQYF. CDR3 bases: TGTGCCAGCAGCCCCTTCAGGGCGCGCCCTGCGCAGTATTTT.

The V and J genes are TRBV2 and TRBJ2-5; TRBD1 or TRBD2 may be the D gene (8 bases each). This CDR3 is built from 15 residues. Germline V CDR1 and CDR2: SNHLY, FYNNEI. Trimming shortened V by 6 bases and J by 2 bases, and 16 bases separated the two germline ends. The CDR3 coding sequence is TGTGCCAGCAGCTTAGCGGGACAGGTTCAAGAGACCCAGTACTTC. Residues: CASSLAGQVQETQYF.

This chain links TRBV25-1 with TRBJ1-1, with 7 nucleotides matching TRBD1. V lost 6 bases and J lost 5; bases outside the gene matches: 9. CDR3 length equals 14 residues. Germline lookup yields CDR1 MGHDK and CDR2 SYGVNS. The CDR3 sequence: CASSERDSGTEAFF. CDR3 nucleotides: TGTGCCAGCAGCGAAAGGGACAGTGGGACTGAAGCTTTCTTT.

The table lists this clonotype with many counts. This rearrangement joins TRBV12-3 or TRBV12-4 to TRBJ1-6; D gene uncertain. This CDR3 region has 13 residues. Trimming stripped 2 bases from V and 9 bases from J, with 8 bases between. The DNA of the CDR3 is TGTGCCAGCAGTTTAAGTGAGGGTTCACCCCTCCACTTT. Amino acids: CASSLSEGSPLHF.

V is TRBV10-3 and J is TRBJ1-5; no definite D call. Trimming shortened V by 4 bases and J by 6 bases, and 7 bases separated the two germline ends. CDR3 length: 12 amino acids. The germline CDR1 and CDR2 sequences are ENHRY and SYGVKD. This chain's CDR3 is CAISAPGQPQHF. For the CDR3, the DNA is TGTGCCATCAGTGCGCCGGGTCAGCCCCAGCATTTT.

The rearrangement joins TRBV10-3 to TRBJ2-7; 10 bases agree with TRBD1. Germline V CDR1 and CDR2: ENHRY, SYGVKD. V was clipped by 10 bases and J by 11 bases; unmatched bases: 14. This CDR3 is 13 amino acids long. CDR3 coding DNA: TGTGCCAGCAGCCAGGGGGGACAGGGGCCCGAGTACTTC. Residues: CASSQGGQGPEYF.

There are many counts of this clonotype. J is TRBJ1-2 and V is TRBV5-1; 11 positions agree with TRBD1. Germline V gene lookup returns CDR1 SGHRS and CDR2 YFSETQ. The length of the CDR3 is 15 residues. The junction had 10 bases not matched to a gene; V was cut back by 4 bases and J by 8 bases. CDR3 loop: CASSPTRTGGKGYTF. For the CDR3, the DNA is TGCGCCAGCAGCCCCACCAGGACAGGGGGCAAAGGCTACACCTTC. The full variable domain, in which reference TRBV5-1 and TRBJ1-2 provide the parts outside the CDR3, is KAGVTQTPRYLIKTRGQQVTLSCSPISGHRSVSWYQQTPGQGLQFLFEYFSETQRNKGNFPGRFSGRQFSNSRSEMNVSTLELGDSALYLCASSPTRTGGKGYTFGSGTRLTVV.

This clonotype was counted ten times or more. J is TRBJ1-1 and V is TRBV20-1; a weak D match, TRBD1 (5 bases). Germline CDR1 DFQATT, CDR2 SNEGSKA (reference sequence). V was shortened by 0 bases and J by 3 bases, with 17 bases between the two germline ends. This CDR3 region has 16 residues. The CDR3 DNA is TGCAGTGCTAGAGATATCAGGGCAGGATGGGACACTGAAGCTTTCTTT. Protein sequence: CSARDIRAGWDTEAFF.

Many counts were recorded for this clonotype. V is TRBV7-2 and J is TRBJ2-5; D not certain. V lost 3 bases and J 4 bases, leaving 3 bases between the germline ends. The CDR3 spans 11 residues. Germline CDR1 reads SGHTA; CDR2 reads FQGNSA. The CDR3 DNA sequence: TGTGCCAGCAGCTTGGCAGAGACCCAGTACTTC. Translating it yields CASSLAETQYF. Together with reference TRBV7-2 and TRBJ2-5, the CDR3 gives the full variable domain: GAGVSQSPSNKVTEKGKDVELRCDPISGHTALYWYRQSLGQGLEFLIYFQGNSAPDKSGLPSDRFSAERTGGSVSTLTIQRTQQEDSAVYLCASSLAETQYFGPGTRLLVL.

This clonotype was seen a few times. The V gene is TRBV5-1, the J gene TRBJ1-1, with 7 bases aligning to TRBD1. The trim removed 6 bases at V and 3 bases at J, leaving 5 bases unmatched. The CDR3 has 13 residues. The germline V gene has CDR1 SGHRS and CDR2 YFSETQ. Here the CDR3 DNA reads TGCGCCAGCACCACTCAGGGGGACACTGAAGCTTTCTTT. Protein sequence: CASTTQGDTEAFF.

Comments on this clonotype: The conserved final phenylalanine or tryptophan is absent from the CDR3, which likely points to a read error. This rearrangement joins TRBV12-3 or TRBV12-4 to TRBJ1-6; D is undetermined. The germline V and J ends were trimmed by 2 bases and 9 bases, with 11 bases remaining between them. The CDR3 sequence is 14 residues long. The CDR3 reads CASSLQEESSPLHL. The CDR3 DNA follows: TGTGCCAGCAGTTTACAAGAAGAGAGTTCACCCCTCCACCTT.

With regard to this clonotype: Possible read error: a much larger clone is one base away. The V call is TRBV5-1, the J call TRBJ1-2; no definite D call. The CDR3 runs 16 residues. V was pared by 5 bases and J by 2 bases, with 19 bases between. CDR1 is SGHRS and CDR2 is YFSETQ in the germline V gene. The CDR3 protein is CASRLGRNSRNYGYTF. The CDR3 region has the DNA TGCGCCAGCAGGTTAGGTCGCAACAGCAGGAACTATGGCTACACCTTC.

This clonotype was found many times. Likely a read error: the CDR3 ends without its conserved phenylalanine or tryptophan. The limits of the CDR3 on the DNA are not certain, so only TCRdb's listed CDR3 is given. The CDR3 is CASSVGWVSLL. V is TRBV9 and J is TRBJ2-3; the D call of TRBD2 is as the table states it, not checked on the DNA. From its first to its last residue, the CDR3 has 11 amino acids. Per germline, CDR1 SGDLS and CDR2 YYNGEE.

This clonotype was seen once. The junction does not match germline at one end; this may be a read error. J is TRBJ1-1 and V is TRBV10-3; TRBD1 might be the D (5 bases). Germline V gene sequence: CDR1 ENHRY, CDR2 SYGVKD. The CDR3 is 13 residues long. CDR3: CTIRTGGDTEAFF. The DNA of the CDR3 is TGTACCATCAGGACGGGGGGAGACACTGAAGCTTTCTTT.

The rearrangement joins TRBV15 to TRBJ1-4; D remains unclear. Trimming took 0 bases from V and 7 from J, leaving 15 bases between them. The CDR3 is made up of 16 amino acids. CDR1 is LNHNV and CDR2 is YYDKDF in the germline V gene (reference sequence). CDR3 bases: TGTGCCACCAGCAGAGATCGGCTAGAATGGGTTGAAAAACTGTTTTTT. Residues: CATSRDRLEWVEKLFF.

Notes on this clonotype: This may come from a read error, since a much larger clone is one base off. The chain uses TRBV2 and TRBJ1-3; no clear D. CDR3 length equals 14 residues. Germline V CDR1 and CDR2: SNHLY, FYNNEI. The chain's CDR3 is CAWTGPNSGNAIYF. Written as DNA, the CDR3 is TGTGCCTGGACTGGACCGAACTCTGGAAACGCCATATATTTT.

This clonotype has just a few counts. The rearrangement links TRBV20-1 to TRBJ1-3, with 11 positions matching TRBD1. CDR3 length: 13 residues. V shed 2 bases and J 8 bases; nucleotides not matched to a gene: 2. Germline V gene lookup returns CDR1 DFQATT and CDR2 SNEGSKA (reference sequence). The CDR3 DNA reads TGCAGTGCTAGAAGGACAGGGGGCTACACCATATATTTT. Amino acid sequence: CSARRTGGYTIYF.

This clonotype was picked up one time. The chain employs TRBV7-8 and TRBJ2-5, with D unresolved. CDR3 length: 13 amino acids. V shed 5 bases and J shed 4 bases, with 11 bases lying between them. Germline-derived CDR1 and CDR2 are SGHVS and FQNEAQ. The CDR3 protein is CASSTRTGETQYF. The DNA of the CDR3 is TGTGCCAGCAGCACCCGGACCGGAGAGACCCAGTACTTC.

This clonotype was observed many times. The rearrangement links TRBV2 to TRBJ1-6, with 8 bases that match TRBD1. The germline CDR1 and CDR2 sequences are SNHLY and FYNNEI. V lost 6 bases and J lost 10; bases outside the gene matches: 8. This CDR3 comprises 14 residues. The CDR3 is CASRGEDRVSPLHF. In nucleotides, the CDR3 is TGTGCCAGCAGGGGCGAGGACAGGGTATCACCCCTCCACTTT.